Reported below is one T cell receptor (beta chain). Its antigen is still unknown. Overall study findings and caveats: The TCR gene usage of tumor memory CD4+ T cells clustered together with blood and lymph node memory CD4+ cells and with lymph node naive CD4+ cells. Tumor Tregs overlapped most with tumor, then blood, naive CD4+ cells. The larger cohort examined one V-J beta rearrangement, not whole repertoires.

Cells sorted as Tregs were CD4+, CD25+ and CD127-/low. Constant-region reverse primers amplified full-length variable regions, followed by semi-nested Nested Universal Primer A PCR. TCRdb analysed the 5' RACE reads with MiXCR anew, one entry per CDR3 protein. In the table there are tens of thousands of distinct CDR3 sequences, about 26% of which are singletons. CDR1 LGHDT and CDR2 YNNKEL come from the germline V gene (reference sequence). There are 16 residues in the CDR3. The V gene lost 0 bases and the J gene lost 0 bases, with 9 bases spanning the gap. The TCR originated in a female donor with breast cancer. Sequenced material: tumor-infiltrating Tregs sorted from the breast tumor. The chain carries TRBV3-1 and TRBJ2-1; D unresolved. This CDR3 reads CASSQDLASSYNEQFF. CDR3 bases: TGTGCCAGCAGCCAAGATTTAGCCAGCTCCTACAATGAGCAGTTCTTC.